The entry below gives a single TCR beta chain sequence along with its context. This specimen comes from a study of identical twins. TCRdb used MiXCR to reprocess the 5' RACE reads, holding one entry per CDR3 protein. The data show about 810,000 distinct CDR3 sequences, with approximately 13% seen just once and around 1.5% held by the top ten. This CDR3 comprises 16 residues. Germline-derived CDR1 and CDR2 are LNHNV and YYDKDF (reference sequence). The V and J ends lost 4 bases and 0 bases respectively, with 12 bases between them. This same sample was also taken into another study, of yellow fever vaccine responses in identical twins.

Sequenced input: PBMCs. The TCR comes from a woman younger than 35 in good health. The V gene is TRBV15, the J gene TRBJ2-2; D uncertain. Here the CDR3 DNA reads TGTGCCACCAGCACCTCATCCCACGCGAACACCGGGGAGCTGTTTTTT. It yields the protein CATSTSSHANTGELFF.